One sample yielded the 6 T cell receptor beta chains listed below, sequenced in a study of blood T cell repertoires in COVID-19. Profiling relied on immunoSEQ multiplex PCR, and the TCRdb table lists in-frame clones only, not all of them. Here the sample spans tens of thousands of clones, about 83% being singletons. Input material: peripheral blood. Every receptor here comes from a man aged 70-80 years with active COVID-19.

The chain has TRBV15 and TRBJ2-7; D unresolved. Deletions cut 1 base from V and 2 bases from J, with 9 bases between. The CDR3 runs 14 residues. Per germline, CDR1 LNHNV and CDR2 YYDKDF (reference sequence). CDR3 nucleotide sequence: TGTGCCACCAGCAGAGGCGGAAGGACCTACGAGCAGTACTTC. Translating it yields CATSRGGRTYEQYF.

Only one count was recorded for this clone. This sequence joins TRBV5-1 and TRBJ2-5; D perhaps matches TRBD1 (5 bases). Germline assignment: CDR1 SGHRS and CDR2 YFSETQ. CDR3 length equals 14 residues. Trimming removed 4 bases from V and 0 bases from J, with 10 bases in between. The CDR3 nucleotides are TGCGCCAGCAGCCCGACAGCGAACCAAGAGACCCAGTACTTC. This codes for CASSPTANQETQYF. Supplemented by reference TRBV5-1 and TRBJ2-5, the full variable domain reads KAGVTQTPRYLIKTRGQQVTLSCSPISGHRSVSWYQQTPGQGLQFLFEYFSETQRNKGNFPGRFSGRQFSNSRSEMNVSTLELGDSALYLCASSPTANQETQYFGPGTRLLVL.

V is TRBV19 and J is TRBJ1-2, with 8 bases aligning to TRBD1. This CDR3 spans 15 amino acids. CDR1 is LNHDA and CDR2 is SQIVND in the germline V gene (reference sequence). V lost 4 bases and J lost 4; bases outside the gene matches: 8. The CDR3 sequence: CASSTLTGASYGYTF. CDR3 sequence (DNA): TGTGCCAGTAGTACTCTGACAGGGGCGAGCTATGGCTACACCTTC.

The chain links TRBV10-3 to TRBJ1-2; D is unresolved. Per germline, CDR1 ENHRY and CDR2 SYGVKD. Trimming removed 4 bases from V and 0 bases from J, with 9 bases in between. This CDR3 is 14 amino acids long. In nucleotides, the CDR3 is TGTGCCATCAGTGCATCCGGGACTAACTATGGCTACACCTTC. The encoded protein is CAISASGTNYGYTF.

This sequence joins TRBV5-4 and TRBJ2-1, with 7 bases aligning to TRBD2. The CDR3 length is 15 residues. Germline CDR1 and CDR2: SGHNT and YYREEE (reference sequence). V lost 4 bases and J lost 1; bases outside the gene matches: 5. In DNA form, the CDR3 reads TGTGCCAGCAGCCCTAAGCGGGGATCCTACAATGAGCAGTTCTTC. Protein: CASSPKRGSYNEQFF. The variable domain in full, completed from reference TRBV5-4 and TRBJ2-1, reads ETGVTQSPTHLIKTRGQQVTLRCSSQSGHNTVSWYQQALGQGPQFIFQYYREEENGRGNFPPRFSGLQFPNYSSELNVNALELDDSALYLCASSPKRGSYNEQFFGPGTRLTVL.

The V call is TRBV3-1 (or the pseudogene TRBV3-2), the J call TRBJ2-1, with 8 bases lining up with TRBD2. Trimming cost V 0 bases and J 9 bases; bases outside gene matches: 4. CDR1 and CDR2 from the germline V gene are LGHDT and YNNKEL (reference sequence). The CDR3 consists of 14 residues. CDR3 nucleotides: TGTGCCAGCAGCCAAGACTCGGGGGGGCGTGAGCAGTTCTTC. Amino acid sequence: CASSQDSGGREQFF.